This T cell receptor (beta chain) was captured by sequencing in a study of a mutant IDH1 vaccine in newly diagnosed glioma. Method: immunoSEQ multiplex PCR; TCRdb's copy keeps in-frame clones and lacks some. The data hold tens of thousands of clones, with roughly 80% observed a single time. Germline CDR1 is PRHDT and CDR2 is FYEKMQ (reference sequence). This CDR3 contains 12 residues. Noted time point: week 35, safety follow-up. Alongside topical imiquimod, each dose of vaccine comprised 300 ug of mutant IDH1 20-mer peptide. About this clone: Antigen unknown. One end of the junction does not line up with germline, which may come from a read error.

This clonotype was sampled from a woman in her forties with glioma. This specimen consisted of PBMCs, obtained from a glioma patient whose treatment included an IDH1 peptide vaccine. This chain links TRBV13 with TRBJ2-1, with TRBD2 matching 16 bases. CDR3 loop: CAGGTSGGAQVF. CDR3 nucleotide sequence: TGTGCCGGGGGGACTAGCGGGGGGGCCCAAGTCTTC. The whole variable domain, filled in from reference TRBV13 and TRBJ2-1, reads AAGVIQSPRHLIKEKRETATLKCYPIPRHDTVYWYQQGPGQDPQFLISFYEKMQSDKGSIPDRFSAQQFSDYHSELNMSSLELGDSALYFCAGGTSGGAQVFGPGTRLTVL.